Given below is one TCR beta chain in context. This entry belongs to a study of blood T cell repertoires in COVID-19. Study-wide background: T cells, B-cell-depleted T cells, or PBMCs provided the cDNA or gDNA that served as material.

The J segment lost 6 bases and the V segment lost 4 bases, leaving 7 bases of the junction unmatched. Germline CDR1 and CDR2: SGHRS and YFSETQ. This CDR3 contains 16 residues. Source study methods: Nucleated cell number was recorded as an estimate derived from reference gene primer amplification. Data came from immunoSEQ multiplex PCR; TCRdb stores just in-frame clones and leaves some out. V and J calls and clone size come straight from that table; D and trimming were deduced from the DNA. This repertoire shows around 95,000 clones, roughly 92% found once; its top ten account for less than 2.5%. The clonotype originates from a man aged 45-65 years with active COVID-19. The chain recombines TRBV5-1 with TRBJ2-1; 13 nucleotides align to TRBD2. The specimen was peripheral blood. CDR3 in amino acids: CASSLPRTSGGNEQFF. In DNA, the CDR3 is TGCGCCAGCAGCCTCCCTAGGACTAGCGGGGGCAATGAGCAGTTCTTC.